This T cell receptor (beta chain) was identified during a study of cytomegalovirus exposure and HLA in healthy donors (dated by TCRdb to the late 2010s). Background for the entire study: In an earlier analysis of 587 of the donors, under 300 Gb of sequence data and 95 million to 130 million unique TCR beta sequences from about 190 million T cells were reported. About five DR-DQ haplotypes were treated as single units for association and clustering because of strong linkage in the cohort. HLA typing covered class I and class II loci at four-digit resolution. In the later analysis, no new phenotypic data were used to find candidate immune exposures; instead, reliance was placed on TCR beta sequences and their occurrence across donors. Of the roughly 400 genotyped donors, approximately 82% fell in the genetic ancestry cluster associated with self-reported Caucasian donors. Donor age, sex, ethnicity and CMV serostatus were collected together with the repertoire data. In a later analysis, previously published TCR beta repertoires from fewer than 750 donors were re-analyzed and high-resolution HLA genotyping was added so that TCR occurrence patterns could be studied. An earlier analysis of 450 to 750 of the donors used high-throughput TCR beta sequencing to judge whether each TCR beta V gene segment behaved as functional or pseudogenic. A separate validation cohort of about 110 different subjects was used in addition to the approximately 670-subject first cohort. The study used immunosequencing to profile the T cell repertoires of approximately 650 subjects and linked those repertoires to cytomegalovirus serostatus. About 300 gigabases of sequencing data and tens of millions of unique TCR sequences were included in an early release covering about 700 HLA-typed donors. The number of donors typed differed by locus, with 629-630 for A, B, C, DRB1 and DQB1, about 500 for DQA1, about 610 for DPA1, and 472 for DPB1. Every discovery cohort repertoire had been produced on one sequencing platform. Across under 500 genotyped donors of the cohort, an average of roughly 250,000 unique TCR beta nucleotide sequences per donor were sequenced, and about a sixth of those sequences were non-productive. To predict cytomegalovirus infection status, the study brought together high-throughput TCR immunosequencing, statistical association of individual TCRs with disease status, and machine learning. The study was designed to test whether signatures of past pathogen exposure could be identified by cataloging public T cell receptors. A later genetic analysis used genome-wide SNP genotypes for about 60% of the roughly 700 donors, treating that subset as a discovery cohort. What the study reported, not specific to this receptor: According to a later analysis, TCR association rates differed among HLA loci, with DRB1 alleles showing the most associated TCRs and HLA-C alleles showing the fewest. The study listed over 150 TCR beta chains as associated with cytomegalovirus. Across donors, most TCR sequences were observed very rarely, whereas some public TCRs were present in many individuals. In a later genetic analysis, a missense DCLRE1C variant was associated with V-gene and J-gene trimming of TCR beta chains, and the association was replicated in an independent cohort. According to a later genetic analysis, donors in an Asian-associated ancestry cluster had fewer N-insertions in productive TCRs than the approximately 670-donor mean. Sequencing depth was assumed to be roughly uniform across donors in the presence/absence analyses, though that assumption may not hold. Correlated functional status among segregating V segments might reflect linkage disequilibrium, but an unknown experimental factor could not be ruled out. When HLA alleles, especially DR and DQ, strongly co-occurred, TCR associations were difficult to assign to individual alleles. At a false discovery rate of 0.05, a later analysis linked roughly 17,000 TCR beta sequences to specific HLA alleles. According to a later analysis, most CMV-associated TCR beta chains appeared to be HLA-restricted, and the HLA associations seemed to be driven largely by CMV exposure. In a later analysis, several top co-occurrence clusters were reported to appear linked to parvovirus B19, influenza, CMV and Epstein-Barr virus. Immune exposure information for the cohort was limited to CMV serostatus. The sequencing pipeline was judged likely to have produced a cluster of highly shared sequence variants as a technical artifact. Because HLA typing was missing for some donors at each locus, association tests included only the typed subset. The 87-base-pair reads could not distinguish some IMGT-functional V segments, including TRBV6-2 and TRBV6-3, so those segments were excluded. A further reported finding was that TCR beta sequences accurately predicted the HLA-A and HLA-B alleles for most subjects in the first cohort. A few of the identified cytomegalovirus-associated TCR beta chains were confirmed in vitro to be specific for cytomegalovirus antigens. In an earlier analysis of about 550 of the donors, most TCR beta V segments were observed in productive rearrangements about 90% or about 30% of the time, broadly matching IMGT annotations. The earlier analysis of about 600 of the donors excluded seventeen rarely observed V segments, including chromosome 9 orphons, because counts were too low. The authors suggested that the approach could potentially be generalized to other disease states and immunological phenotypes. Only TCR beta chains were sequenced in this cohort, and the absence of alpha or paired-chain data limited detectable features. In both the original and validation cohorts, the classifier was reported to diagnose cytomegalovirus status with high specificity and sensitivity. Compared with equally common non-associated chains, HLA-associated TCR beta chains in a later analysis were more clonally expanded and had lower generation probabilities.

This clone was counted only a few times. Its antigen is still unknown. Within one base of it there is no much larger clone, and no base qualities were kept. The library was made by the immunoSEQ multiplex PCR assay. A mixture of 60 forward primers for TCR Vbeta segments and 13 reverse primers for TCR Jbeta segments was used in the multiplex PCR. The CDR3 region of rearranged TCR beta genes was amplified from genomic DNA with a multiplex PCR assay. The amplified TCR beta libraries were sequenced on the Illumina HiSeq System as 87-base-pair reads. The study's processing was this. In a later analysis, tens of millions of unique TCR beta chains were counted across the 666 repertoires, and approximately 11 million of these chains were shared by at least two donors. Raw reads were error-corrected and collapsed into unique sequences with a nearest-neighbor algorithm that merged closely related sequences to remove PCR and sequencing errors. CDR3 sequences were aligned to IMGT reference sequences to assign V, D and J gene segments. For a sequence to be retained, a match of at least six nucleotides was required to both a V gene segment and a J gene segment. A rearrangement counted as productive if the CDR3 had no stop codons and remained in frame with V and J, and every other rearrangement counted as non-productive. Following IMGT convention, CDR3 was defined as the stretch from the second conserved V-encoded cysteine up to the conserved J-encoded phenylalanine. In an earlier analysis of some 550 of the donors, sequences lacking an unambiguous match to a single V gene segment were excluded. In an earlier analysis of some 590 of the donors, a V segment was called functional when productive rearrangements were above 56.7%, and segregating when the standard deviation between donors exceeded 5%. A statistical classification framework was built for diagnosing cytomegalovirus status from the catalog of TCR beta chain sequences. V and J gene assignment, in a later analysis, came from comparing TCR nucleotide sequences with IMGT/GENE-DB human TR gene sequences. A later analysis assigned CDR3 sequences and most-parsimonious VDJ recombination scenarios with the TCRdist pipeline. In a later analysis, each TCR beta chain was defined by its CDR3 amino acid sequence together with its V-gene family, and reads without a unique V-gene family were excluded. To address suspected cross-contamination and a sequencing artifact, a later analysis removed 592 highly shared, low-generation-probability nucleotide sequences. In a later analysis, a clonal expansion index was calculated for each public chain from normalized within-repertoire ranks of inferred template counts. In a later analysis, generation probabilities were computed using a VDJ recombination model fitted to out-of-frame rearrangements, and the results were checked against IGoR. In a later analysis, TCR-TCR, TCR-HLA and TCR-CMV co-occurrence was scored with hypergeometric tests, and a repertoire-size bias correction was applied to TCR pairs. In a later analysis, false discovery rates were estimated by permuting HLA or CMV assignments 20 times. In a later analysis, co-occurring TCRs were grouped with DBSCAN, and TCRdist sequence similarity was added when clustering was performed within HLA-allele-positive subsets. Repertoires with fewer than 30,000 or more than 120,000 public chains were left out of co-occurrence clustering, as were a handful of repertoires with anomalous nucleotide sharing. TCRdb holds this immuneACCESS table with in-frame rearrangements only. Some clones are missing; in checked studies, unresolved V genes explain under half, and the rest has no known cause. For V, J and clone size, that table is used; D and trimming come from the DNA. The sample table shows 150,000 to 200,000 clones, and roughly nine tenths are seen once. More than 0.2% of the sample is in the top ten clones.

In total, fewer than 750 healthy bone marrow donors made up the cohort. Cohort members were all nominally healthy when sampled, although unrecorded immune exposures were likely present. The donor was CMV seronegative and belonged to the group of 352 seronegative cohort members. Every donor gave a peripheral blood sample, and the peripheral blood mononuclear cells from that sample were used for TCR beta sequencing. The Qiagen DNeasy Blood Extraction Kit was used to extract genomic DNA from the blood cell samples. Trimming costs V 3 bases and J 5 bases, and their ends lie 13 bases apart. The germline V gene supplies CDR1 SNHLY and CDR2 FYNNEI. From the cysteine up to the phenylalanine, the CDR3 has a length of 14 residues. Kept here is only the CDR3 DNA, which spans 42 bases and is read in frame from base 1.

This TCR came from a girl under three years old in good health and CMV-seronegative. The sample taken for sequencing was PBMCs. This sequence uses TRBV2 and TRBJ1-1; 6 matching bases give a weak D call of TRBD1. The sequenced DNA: TGTGCCAGCAGTGACTCAGGGGTAAGAACTGAAGCTTTCTTT. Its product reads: CASSDSGVRTEAFF.